This T cell receptor (beta chain) was retrieved from a study of blood T cells in healthy people across ages. V was cut by 4 bases and J by 0 bases, with 10 bases left in between. This CDR3 has 13 amino acids. Germline CDR1 is SQVTM and CDR2 is ANQGSEA. Notes on this clonotype: The antigen remains unidentified. A much larger clone differs from this one at a single base, so this may be a read error.

Study-wide points: No conclusive comparison of naive versus antigen-experienced cells was possible with unsorted PBMCs.

Primers used in a second PCR of roughly 6 to 12 cycles were a sample-barcoded 5' primer and a J-beta primer mix. In TCRdb, the 5' RACE reads were re-called with MiXCR into one record per CDR3 protein. The sample comprises about 640,000 distinct CDR3 sequences, around 38% of which are singletons, and 25% to 35% rests with the top ten. The sequence was obtained from a man older than 75 in good health. The sequencing sample was made of blood. The chain uses TRBV29-1 and TRBJ2-7; no clear D. The DNA of the CDR3 is TGCAGCGTTGCTTGGCGGTTCTCCTACGAGCAGTACTTC. It codes for CSVAWRFSYEQYF.